The sequence of this T cell receptor (beta chain) was determined in a study of OX40 agonist ivuxolimab in advanced cancers. About the study: All patients had ivuxolimab intravenously every 2 weeks at 0.01 to 10 mg/kg. Three patients had partial responses: one hepatocellular carcinoma, two cutaneous melanoma.

The CDR3 extends over 14 amino acids. Trimming cost V 3 bases and J 0 bases, with 9 bases left between them. Germline values: CDR1 PRHDT, CDR2 FYEKMQ (reference sequence). Some clones are missing from TCRdb's copy, which holds only in-frame ones; the method was immunoSEQ multiplex PCR. This table holds 8,500 to 10,000 clones, over 60% found once. This sample comprised CD4+ or CD8+ T cells sorted from blood, obtained in a trial of the OX40 agonist ivuxolimab. The TCR originated in an adult with an advanced solid tumor such as melanoma, head and neck, liver or kidney cancer. The rearrangement links TRBV13 to TRBJ2-7; D is perhaps TRBD1 (5 bases). The CDR3 spells CASSFEGASYEQYF. The CDR3 DNA reads TGTGCCAGCAGCTTCGAAGGGGCCTCCTACGAGCAGTACTTC.